This T cell receptor (beta chain) originates from a study of blood T cells in healthy people across ages. It was with a sample-barcoded 5' primer and a J-beta primer mix that a second PCR of roughly 6 to 12 cycles was run. TCRdb re-called the 5' RACE reads through MiXCR, storing one row per CDR3 protein. The sample has approximately 1,700,000 distinct CDR3 sequences; about 39% are singletons. This clonotype occurred a few times. Specimen: blood. This TCR came from a human donor in good health.

As DNA, the CDR3 is TGCAGTGCTAGGGAGGGTAGCGGGAGGCACTACAATGAGCAGTTCTTC. Translation gives CSAREGSGRHYNEQFF. This chain uses TRBV20-1 with TRBJ2-1; 10 nucleotides match TRBD2. The germline CDR1 and CDR2 sequences are DFQATT and SNEGSKA (reference sequence). This CDR3 is built from 16 residues. Germline trimming cut 3 bases from V and 3 bases from J; bases unmatched to any gene: 8.